The 5 T cell receptor beta chains presented below share a single source sample, sequenced in a study of human T cells and chemical hapten exposure (dated by TCRdb to about 2021). In light of the paper, this sample's time point label describes: patch test 3, about 24 weeks after DPC sensitization. This specimen's treatment or condition label, interpreted: therapeutic diphenylcyclopropenone sensitization with weekly scalp DPC. The library was obtained by RACE. The sequencing machine was a NextSeq 500. In-frame beta chains were kept once TCRdb had trimmed the public reads at Q25 with fastp and called clones with MiXCR. Rows with one shared CDR3 protein collapse into an entry with the most common genes and DNA. This sample gives 80,000 to 100,000 distinct CDR3 sequences in total; about 10% of them show up just once. 3.7% of the sample lies in the top ten. Material: whole blood, obtained in connection with sensitization to the hapten diphenylcyclopropenone (DPC). The receptors originated from a woman aged 45-59 years with alopecia areata. Some clones in this sample may be carry-over from other donors' samples.

The sample holds many counts of this clonotype. This sequence joins TRBV7-2 and TRBJ2-5, with 8 bases matching TRBD1. The V gene end was trimmed by 1 base and the J gene end by 2 bases; junction bases not matched to a gene: 6. The V gene's germline CDR1 is SGHTA and CDR2 FQGNSA. The CDR3 is 16 residues long. As DNA, the CDR3 is TGTGCCAGCAGCTTAGGGGCAGGGGGCGGACAAGAGACCCAGTACTTC. Encoded protein: CASSLGAGGGQETQYF.

This clonotype occurred many times. V usage is TRBV28 and J usage is TRBJ2-4; 7 bases are shared with TRBD2. The germline V gene encodes CDR1 MDHEN and CDR2 SYDVKM. The CDR3 loop spans 15 amino acids. The ends lost 6 bases at V and 0 bases at J; junction bases unmatched: 5. The CDR3, as DNA: TGTGCCAGCAGGTCTAGCGGAGTAGCCAAAAACATTCAGTACTTC. This gives the protein CASRSSGVAKNIQYF.

As for this clonotype: A much larger clone differs from this one at a single base, so this may be a read error. This chain links TRBV19 with TRBJ1-5; D not certain. The V gene lost 5 bases and the J gene lost 3 bases, with 14 bases spanning the gap. Germline V lookup: CDR1 LNHDA, CDR2 SQIVND (reference sequence). The CDR3 length is 15 residues. The CDR3 DNA follows: TGTGCCAGTAGTCTAGGACCCGGCGCCAATCAGCCCCAGCATTTT. This codes for CASSLGPGANQPQHF.

This clonotype was recorded many times. V usage is TRBV7-6 and J usage is TRBJ2-5; D possibly corresponds to TRBD2 (5 bases). V was clipped by 6 bases and J by 10 bases, with 15 bases between them. Germline CDR1 SGHVS, CDR2 FNYEAQ. This CDR3 is 12 amino acids long. CDR3 in DNA: TGTGCCAGCAGTTTTTTAACGAGGGACCAGTACTTC. This codes for CASSFLTRDQYF.

This clonotype occurred many times. The chain couples TRBV5-4 to TRBJ1-2; TRBD1 matches at 9 bases. Germline V gives CDR1 SGHNT, CDR2 YYREEE (reference sequence). This CDR3 comprises 14 residues. The ends lost 0 bases at V and 9 bases at J; junction bases unmatched: 6. This CDR3 reads CASSLVGQGKSYTF. In DNA, the CDR3 is TGTGCCAGCAGCTTGGTAGGACAGGGGAAAAGCTACACCTTC.